The rows below give T cell receptor beta chains drawn from one sample of a study of T-cell reconstitution after alpha-beta-depleted transplantation in children. Using its own MiXCR run on the PCR reads, TCRdb lists one record per CDR3 protein. Of about 830,000 distinct CDR3 sequences in the sample, 16% are singletons; the top ten hold about 4.6%. Specimen: PBMCs, mostly from graft donor cells, collected 360 days after TCRalphabeta/CD19-depleted stem cell transplant. Receptors were obtained from a male patient between 10 and 17 years old who had a stem cell transplant for acute lymphoblastic leukemia, so the T cells may come from the graft donor. Each CDR3 is given with its conserved first and last residue. The D gene is left open where the match is weak. A row's size may be missing; if present it is once, few, many or a size class.

.,TRBJ2-5,TRBV12-3/TRBV12-4,TRBD1,TGTGCCAGCAGTTTGCGACAGGGGGCAGAGACCCAGTACTTC,CASSLRQGAETQYF
many,TRBJ1-6,TRBV7-9,.,TGTGCCAGCAGCTTAGATTCACCCCTCCACTTT,CASSLDSPLHF
few,TRBJ1-1,TRBV11-2,.,TGTGCCAGCAGCTTGAACCTGAACACTGAAGCTTTCTTT,CASSLNLNTEAFF
few,TRBJ2-7,TRBV29-1,.,TGCAGCGTTGTAGCAGCCTACGAGCAGTACTTC,CSVVAAYEQYF
many,TRBJ2-7,TRBV12-3/TRBV12-4,TRBD2,TGTGCCAGCAGTCCTTACATAGCGGGAGGGACCTACGAGCAGTACTTC,CASSPYIAGGTYEQYF
.,TRBJ2-7,TRBV5-5,.,TGTGCCAGCAGCTTGATGTCTAGCGAGACCTACGAGCAGTACTTC,CASSLMSSETYEQYF
.,TRBJ2-7,TRBV10-3,.,TGTGCCATCAGTGAGACCCCCTTATTGAGGTCCTCCTCCTACGAGCAGTACTTC,CAISETPLLRSSSYEQYF
.,TRBJ2-3,TRBV9,.,TGTGCCAGCAGCCTTACCCCAGCTCCCACAGATACGCAGTATTTT,CASSLTPAPTDTQYF
.,TRBJ2-3,TRBV6-1,.,TGTGCCAGCAGTCGGGCGTCGACAGGATGGGGGACAGATACGCAGTATTTT,CASSRASTGWGTDTQYF
few,TRBJ2-7,TRBV5-1,.,TGCGCCAGCAGCTTACCTTTAAGCGACGAGGCCTACGAGCAGTACTTC,CASSLPLSDEAYEQYF